This TCR beta chain was retrieved from a study of identical twins. Study findings and constraints: Low generation-probability sequences were in excess among twin-shared out-of-frame alpha sequences.

TCRdb re-called the 5' RACE reads with MiXCR, one entry per CDR3 protein. The repertoire includes 200,000 to 250,000 distinct CDR3 sequences, less than 8% of them detected once, and more than 1.5% sits in the top ten. The CDR3 has 13 residues. With 6 bases clipped from V and 6 bases from J, the junction kept 5 bases outside the gene matches. The germline CDR1 and CDR2 sequences are SGDLS and YYNGEE. This clonotype was observed a few times. Its antigen is unidentified. These same data were also listed under a study on yellow fever vaccine responses in identical twins.

J is TRBJ2-2 and V is TRBV9, with 7 bases fitting TRBD1. The TCR comes from a woman younger than 35 in good health. Source material: memory (CD45RO+) T cells sorted from blood. The CDR3 protein is CASKGGLPGELFF. DNA for the CDR3: TGTGCCAGCAAAGGGGGCTTACCCGGGGAGCTGTTTTTT.